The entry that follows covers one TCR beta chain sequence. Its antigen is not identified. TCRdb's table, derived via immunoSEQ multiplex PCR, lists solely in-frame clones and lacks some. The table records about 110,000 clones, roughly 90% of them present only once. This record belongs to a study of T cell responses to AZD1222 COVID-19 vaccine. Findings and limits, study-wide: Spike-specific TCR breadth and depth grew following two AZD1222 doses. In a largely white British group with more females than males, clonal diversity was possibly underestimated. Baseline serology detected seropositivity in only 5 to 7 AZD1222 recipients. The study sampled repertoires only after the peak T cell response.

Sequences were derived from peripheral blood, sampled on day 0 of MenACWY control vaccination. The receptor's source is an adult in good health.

As DNA, the CDR3 is TGCAGCGTTAGCGGGAGCTCCTACAATGAGCAGTTCTTC. It translates to CSVSGSSYNEQFF. The chain links TRBV29-1 to TRBJ2-1; 8 bases align to TRBD2. Trimming at V came to 5 bases and at J to 0 bases, leaving 0 bases not matched to a gene. CDR3 length: 13 amino acids. The germline CDR1 and CDR2 sequences are SQVTM and ANQGSEA.